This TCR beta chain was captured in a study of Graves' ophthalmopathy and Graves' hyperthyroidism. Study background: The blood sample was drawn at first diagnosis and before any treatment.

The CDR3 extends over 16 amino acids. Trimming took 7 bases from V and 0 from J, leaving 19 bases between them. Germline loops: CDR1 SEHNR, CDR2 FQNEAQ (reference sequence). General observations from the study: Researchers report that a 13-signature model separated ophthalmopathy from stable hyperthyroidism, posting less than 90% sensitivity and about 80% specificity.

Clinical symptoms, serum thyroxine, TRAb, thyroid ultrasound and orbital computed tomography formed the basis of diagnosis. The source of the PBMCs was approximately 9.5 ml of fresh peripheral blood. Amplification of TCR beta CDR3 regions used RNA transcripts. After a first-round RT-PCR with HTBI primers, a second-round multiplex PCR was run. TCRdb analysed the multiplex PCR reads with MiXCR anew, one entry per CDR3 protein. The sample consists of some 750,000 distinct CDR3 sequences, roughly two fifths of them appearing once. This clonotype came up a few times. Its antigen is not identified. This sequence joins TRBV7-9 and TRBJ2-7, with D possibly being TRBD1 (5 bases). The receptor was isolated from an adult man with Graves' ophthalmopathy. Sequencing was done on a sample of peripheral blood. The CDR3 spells CASTQDGQKHSYEQYF. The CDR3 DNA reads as TGTGCCAGCACCCAGGACGGACAAAAACACTCCTACGAGCAGTACTTC.